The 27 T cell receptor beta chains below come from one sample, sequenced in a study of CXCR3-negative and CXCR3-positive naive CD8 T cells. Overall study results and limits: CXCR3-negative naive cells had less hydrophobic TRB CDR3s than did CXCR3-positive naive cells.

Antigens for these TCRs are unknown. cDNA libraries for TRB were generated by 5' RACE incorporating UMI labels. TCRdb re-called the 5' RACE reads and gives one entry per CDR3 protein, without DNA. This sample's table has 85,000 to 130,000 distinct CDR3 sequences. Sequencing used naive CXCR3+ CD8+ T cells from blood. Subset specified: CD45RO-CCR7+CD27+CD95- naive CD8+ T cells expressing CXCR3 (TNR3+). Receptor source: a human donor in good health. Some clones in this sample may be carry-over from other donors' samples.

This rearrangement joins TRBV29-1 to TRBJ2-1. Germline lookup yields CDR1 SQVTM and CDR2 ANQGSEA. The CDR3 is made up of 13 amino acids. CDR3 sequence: CSVLPWTYNEQFF.

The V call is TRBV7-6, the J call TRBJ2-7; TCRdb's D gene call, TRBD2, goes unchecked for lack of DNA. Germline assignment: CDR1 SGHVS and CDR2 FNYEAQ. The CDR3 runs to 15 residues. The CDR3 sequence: CASSSLAGGPYEQYF.

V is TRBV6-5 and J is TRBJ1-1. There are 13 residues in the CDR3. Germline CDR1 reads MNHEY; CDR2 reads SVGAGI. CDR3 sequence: CASSYSENTEAFF.

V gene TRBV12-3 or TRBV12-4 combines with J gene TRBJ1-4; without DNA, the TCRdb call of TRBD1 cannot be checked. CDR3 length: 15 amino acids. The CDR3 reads CASSPNGGGGEKLFF.

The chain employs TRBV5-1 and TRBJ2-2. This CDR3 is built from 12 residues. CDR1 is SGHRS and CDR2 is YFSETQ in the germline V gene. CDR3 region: CASNENTGELFF.

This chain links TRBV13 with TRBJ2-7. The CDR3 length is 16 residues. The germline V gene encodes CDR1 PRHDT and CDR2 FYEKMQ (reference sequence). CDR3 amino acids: CASSPNRGRSSYEQYF.

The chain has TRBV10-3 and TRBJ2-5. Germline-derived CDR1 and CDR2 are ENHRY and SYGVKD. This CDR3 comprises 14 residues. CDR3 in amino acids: CAISESTGQETQYF.

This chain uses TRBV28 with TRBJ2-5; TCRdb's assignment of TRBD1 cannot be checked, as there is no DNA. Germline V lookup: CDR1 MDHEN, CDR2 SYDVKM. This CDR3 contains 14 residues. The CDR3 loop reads CASNHREAGETQYF.

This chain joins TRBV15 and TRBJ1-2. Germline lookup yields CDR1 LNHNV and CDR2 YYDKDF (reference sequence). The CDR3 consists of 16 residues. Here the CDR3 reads CATSRDRGIANYGYTF.

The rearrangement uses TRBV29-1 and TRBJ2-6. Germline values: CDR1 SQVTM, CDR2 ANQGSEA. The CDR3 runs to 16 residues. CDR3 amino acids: CSVVWAGGSGANVLTF.

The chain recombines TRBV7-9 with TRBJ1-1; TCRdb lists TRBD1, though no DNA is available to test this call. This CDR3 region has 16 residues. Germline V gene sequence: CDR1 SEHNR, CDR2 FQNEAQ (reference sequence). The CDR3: CASSTKPTDMNTEAFF.

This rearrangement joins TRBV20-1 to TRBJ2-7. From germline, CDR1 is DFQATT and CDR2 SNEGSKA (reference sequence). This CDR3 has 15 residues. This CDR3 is CSARDLASGLYEQYF.

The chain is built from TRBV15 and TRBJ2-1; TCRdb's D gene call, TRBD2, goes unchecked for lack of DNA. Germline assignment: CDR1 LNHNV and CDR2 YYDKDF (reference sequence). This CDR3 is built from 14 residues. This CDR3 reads CATSISGTYNEQFF. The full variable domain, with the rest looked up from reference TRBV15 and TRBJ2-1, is DAMVIQNPRYQVTQFGKPVTLSCSQTLNHNVMYWYQQKSSQAPKLLFHYYDKDFNNEADTPDNFQSRRPNTSFCFLDIRSPGLGDTAMYLCATSISGTYNEQFFGPGTRLTVL.

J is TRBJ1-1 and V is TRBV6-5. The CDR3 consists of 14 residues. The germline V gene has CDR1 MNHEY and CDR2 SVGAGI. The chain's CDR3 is CASSYATGNTEAFF.

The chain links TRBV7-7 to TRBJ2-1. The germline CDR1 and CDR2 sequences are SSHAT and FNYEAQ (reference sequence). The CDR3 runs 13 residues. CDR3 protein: CASSLIEWDEQFF.

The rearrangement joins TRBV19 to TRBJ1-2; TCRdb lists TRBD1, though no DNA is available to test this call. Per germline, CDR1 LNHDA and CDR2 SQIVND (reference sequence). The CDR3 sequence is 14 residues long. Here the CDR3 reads CASSTQTGGNGYTF.

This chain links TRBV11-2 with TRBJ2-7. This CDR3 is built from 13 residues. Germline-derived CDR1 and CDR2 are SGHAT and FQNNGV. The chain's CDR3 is CASSFSAPYEQYF.

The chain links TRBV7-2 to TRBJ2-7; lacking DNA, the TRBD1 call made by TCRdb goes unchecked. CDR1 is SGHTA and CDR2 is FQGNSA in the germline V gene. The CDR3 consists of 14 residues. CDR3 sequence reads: CASSSYGGTYEQYF.

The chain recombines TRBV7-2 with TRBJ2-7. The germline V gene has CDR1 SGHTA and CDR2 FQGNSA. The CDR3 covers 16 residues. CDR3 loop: CASSLRVIDTSYEQYF.

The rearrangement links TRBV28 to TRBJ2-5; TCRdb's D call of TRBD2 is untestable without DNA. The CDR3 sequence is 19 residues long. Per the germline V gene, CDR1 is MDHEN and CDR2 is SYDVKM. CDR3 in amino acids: CASSPPPWISSVDRETQYF.

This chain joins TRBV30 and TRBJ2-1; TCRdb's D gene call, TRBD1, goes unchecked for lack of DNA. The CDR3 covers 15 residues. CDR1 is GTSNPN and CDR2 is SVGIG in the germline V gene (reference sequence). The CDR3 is CAWSAGTGSYDEQFF.

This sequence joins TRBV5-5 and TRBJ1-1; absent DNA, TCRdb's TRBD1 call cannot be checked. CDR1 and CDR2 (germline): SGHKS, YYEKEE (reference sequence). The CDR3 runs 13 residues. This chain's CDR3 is CASSFEGAPEAFF.

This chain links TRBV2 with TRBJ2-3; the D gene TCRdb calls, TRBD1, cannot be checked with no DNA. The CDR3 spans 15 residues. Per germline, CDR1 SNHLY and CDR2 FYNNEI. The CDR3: CASSPGQGTPDTQYF.

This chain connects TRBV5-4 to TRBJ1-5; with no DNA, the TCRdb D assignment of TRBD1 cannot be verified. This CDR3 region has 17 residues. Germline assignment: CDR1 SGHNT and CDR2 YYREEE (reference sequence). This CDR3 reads CASIADRPSWGNQPQHF.

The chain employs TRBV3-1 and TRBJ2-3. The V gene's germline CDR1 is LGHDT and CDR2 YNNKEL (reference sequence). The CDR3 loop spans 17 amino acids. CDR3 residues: CASSQDRYQLLTDTQYF.

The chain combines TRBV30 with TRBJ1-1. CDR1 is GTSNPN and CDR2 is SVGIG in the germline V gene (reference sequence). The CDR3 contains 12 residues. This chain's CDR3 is CAWSGGTAEAFF.

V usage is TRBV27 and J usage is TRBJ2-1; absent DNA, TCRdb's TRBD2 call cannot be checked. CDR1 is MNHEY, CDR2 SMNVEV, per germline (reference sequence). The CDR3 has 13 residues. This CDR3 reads CASSLSAGNEQFF.